One sample yielded the 30 T cell receptor beta chains listed below, sequenced in a study of T cell responses to AZD1222 COVID-19 vaccine. Libraries were prepared by immunoSEQ multiplex PCR; TCRdb keeps only in-frame clonotypes and omits some of them. The data hold 100,000 to 150,000 clones, with about 79% observed a single time. This specimen consisted of peripheral blood, obtained 28 days after the second AZD1222 dose. These TCRs come from an adult who received the AZD1222 COVID-19 vaccine.

The rearrangement joins TRBV9 to TRBJ1-2, with a tentative D call TRBD1 (5 bases). Germline V gives CDR1 SGDLS, CDR2 YYNGEE. V was shortened by 0 bases and J by 2 bases, with 8 bases between the two germline ends. There are 14 residues in the CDR3. The chain's CDR3 is CASSVGAGNYGYTF. In DNA, the CDR3 is TGTGCCAGCAGCGTAGGGGCAGGGAACTATGGCTACACCTTC.

Ten or more counts support this clone. This chain connects TRBV6-5 to TRBJ2-3; the D is unclear. The germline CDR1 and CDR2 sequences are MNHEY and SVGAGI. The CDR3 has 13 residues. The germline V and J ends were trimmed by 0 bases and 4 bases, with 5 bases remaining between them. Written as DNA, the CDR3 is TGTGCCAGCAGTTACTCGAGGCCAGATACGCAGTATTTT. Translation gives CASSYSRPDTQYF.

CDR3 loop: CASSLTGGVYGYTF. In DNA, the CDR3 is TGTGCCAGCAGCTTAACAGGGGGGGTCTATGGCTACACCTTC. The V call is TRBV11-3, the J call TRBJ1-2; 8 positions match TRBD1. CDR1 is SGHNT and CDR2 is YENEEA in the germline V gene. After removal of 2 bases from V and 4 bases from J, the junction contained 3 bases not matched to a gene. The CDR3 loop spans 14 amino acids.

This clone was seen a few times. The rearrangement joins TRBV19 to TRBJ1-3, with a weak D call TRBD1 (5 bases). Germline V gene lookup returns CDR1 LNHDA and CDR2 SQIVND (reference sequence). Trimming took off 5 bases at V and 7 bases at J, with 12 bases between the two ends. This CDR3 spans 13 amino acids. The CDR3, as DNA: TGTGCCAGTAGTGGTGGGACCTACAACACCATATATTTT. Its protein product is CASSGGTYNTIYF.

The rearrangement joins TRBV10-3 to TRBJ2-1; D is undetermined. Germline V lookup: CDR1 ENHRY, CDR2 SYGVKD. V was pared by 2 bases and J by 5 bases, with 10 bases between. There are 14 residues in the CDR3. In DNA form, the CDR3 reads TGTGCCATCAGTGAGACTGGATACGACAATGAGCAGTTCTTC. Protein: CAISETGYDNEQFF.

V usage is TRBV19 and J usage is TRBJ1-5, with D perhaps matching TRBD1 (6 bases). Germline loops: CDR1 LNHDA, CDR2 SQIVND (reference sequence). The CDR3 has 18 amino acids. V was clipped by 5 bases and J by 3 bases, with 23 bases between them. CDR3 protein: CASSEGTGTNLHNQPQHF. For the CDR3, the DNA is TGTGCCAGTAGTGAGGGTACAGGGACCAACTTGCACAATCAGCCCCAGCATTTT.

CDR3 bases: TGTGCCAGCAGTGACAGAAGCTCCTACAATGAGCAGTTCTTC. Translation: CASSDRSSYNEQFF. V usage is TRBV7-3 and J usage is TRBJ2-1; possible D gene TRBD1, 5 bases. V lost 6 bases, J lost 0 bases, and 9 bases lay in between. The germline V gene has CDR1 SGHTA and CDR2 FQGTGA. The length of the CDR3 is 14 residues.

The V call is TRBV9, the J call TRBJ1-1; D not resolved. The V gene's germline CDR1 is SGDLS and CDR2 YYNGEE. Trimming removed 2 bases from V and 2 bases from J, with 4 bases in between. CDR3 length equals 12 residues. The DNA of the CDR3 is TGTGCCAGCAGCGTCCTAAACACTGAAGCTTTCTTT. It codes for CASSVLNTEAFF.

This clone appeared once. The CDR3 sequence: CASSVDMVASTEQYF. The DNA of the CDR3 is TGTGCCAGCAGCGTAGATATGGTCGCCTCCACCGAGCAGTACTTC. V usage is TRBV9 and J usage is TRBJ2-7; D gene unclear. V was shortened by 0 bases and J by 6 bases, with 16 bases between the two germline ends. Germline V gene lookup returns CDR1 SGDLS and CDR2 YYNGEE. The CDR3 has 15 residues.

This sequence joins TRBV19 and TRBJ1-4; D ambiguous. Between the trimmed V and J ends, which lost 5 bases and 0 bases, there was a span of 4 bases. The length of the CDR3 is 13 residues. Germline-derived CDR1 and CDR2 are LNHDA and SQIVND (reference sequence). The CDR3 sequence is CASSSSTNEKLFF. The CDR3 DNA sequence: TGTGCCAGTAGTTCATCAACTAATGAAAAACTGTTTTTT.

This clone was seen just once. The chain couples TRBV27 to TRBJ2-7; perhaps D is TRBD1 or TRBD2 (5 bases each). This CDR3 contains 15 residues. Looked up from germline, CDR1 is MNHEY and CDR2 is SMNVEV (reference sequence). V gave up 3 bases and J gave up 4 bases, with 16 bases separating them. Written as DNA, the CDR3 is TGTGCCAGCAGTTTTCTTGGGGACGGGTCATACGAGCAGTACTTC. Protein sequence: CASSFLGDGSYEQYF.

In nucleotides, the CDR3 is TGTGCCAGCAGCGCCGGGACAAGTTCTGGCTACACCTTC. This sequence encodes CASSAGTSSGYTF. This rearrangement joins TRBV7-9 to TRBJ1-2; a possible D gene is TRBD1 (6 bases). The CDR3 spans 13 residues. V was shortened by 5 bases and J by 7 bases, with 14 bases between the two germline ends. CDR1 is SEHNR, CDR2 FQNEAQ, per germline (reference sequence).

The chain links TRBV9 to TRBJ1-3; perhaps TRBD1 as D (6 bases). The V and J ends lost 4 bases and 6 bases respectively, with 11 bases between them. CDR3 length equals 13 residues. Looked up from germline, CDR1 is SGDLS and CDR2 is YYNGEE. The CDR3 DNA reads TGTGCCAGCAGCAAGGGGGTGGCAAACACCATATATTTT. Translation gives CASSKGVANTIYF.

The CDR3: CATSDSGQGARNIQYF. The DNA for the CDR3 is TGTGCCACCAGTGATTCGGGACAGGGGGCGCGTAACATTCAGTACTTC. V is TRBV24-1 and J is TRBJ2-4; 12 bases match TRBD1. CDR3 length: 16 residues. V gave up 2 bases and J gave up 7 bases; unmatched junction bases: 5. The V gene's germline CDR1 is KGHDR and CDR2 SFDVKD.

This clone turned up a few times. V is TRBV13 and J is TRBJ1-1, with a tentative D call TRBD1 (6 bases). The V gene lost 2 bases and the J gene lost 1 base, with 8 bases spanning the gap. Per germline, CDR1 PRHDT and CDR2 FYEKMQ (reference sequence). The CDR3 extends over 14 amino acids. CDR3 bases: TGTGCCAGCAGCTTACCGGGACAGAACACTGAAGCTTTCTTT. It codes for CASSLPGQNTEAFF.

The rearrangement uses TRBV13 and TRBJ1-4; D may be TRBD1 (6 bases). The CDR3 totals 15 residues. The germline CDR1 and CDR2 sequences are PRHDT and FYEKMQ (reference sequence). V dropped 4 bases and J dropped 0 bases, with 9 bases sitting between them. In DNA form, the CDR3 reads TGTGCCAGCAGCTCGGGACAAGCAACTAATGAAAAACTGTTTTTT. This encodes CASSSGQATNEKLFF.

The gene calls are TRBV19 and TRBJ1-2; D unresolved. The V gene's germline CDR1 is LNHDA and CDR2 SQIVND (reference sequence). Trimming took 2 bases from V and 4 from J, leaving 11 bases between them. CDR3 length equals 14 residues. The CDR3 protein is CASSIQSRGYGYTF. CDR3 nucleotide sequence: TGTGCCAGTAGTATACAGAGTCGGGGCTATGGCTACACCTTC.

V is TRBV4-1 and J is TRBJ1-2, with D unclear. The CDR3 runs 15 residues. Trimming cost V 4 bases and J 4 bases, with 16 bases left between them. CDR1 is MGHRA, CDR2 YSYEKL, per germline. CDR3 coding DNA: TGCGCCAGCAGCCCATACCAAGCCTTGGGCTATGGCTACACCTTC. This codes for CASSPYQALGYGYTF.

V and J are TRBV2 and TRBJ1-5; D is undetermined. Trimming removed 2 bases from V and 9 bases from J, with 11 bases in between. The germline V gene has CDR1 SNHLY and CDR2 FYNNEI. This CDR3 is built from 13 residues. The CDR3 loop reads CASSESGESPQHF. As DNA, the CDR3 is TGTGCCAGCAGTGAAAGTGGGGAATCGCCCCAGCATTTT. Complete variable domain (other parts from reference TRBV2 and TRBJ1-5): EPEVTQTPSHQVTQMGQEVILRCVPISNHLYFYWYRQILGQKVEFLVSFYNNEISEKSEIFDDQFSVERPDGSNFTLKIRSTKLEDSAMYFCASSESGESPQHFGDGTRLSIL.

V usage is TRBV6-5 and J usage is TRBJ1-1; D possibly corresponds to TRBD1 (5 bases). This CDR3 is built from 13 residues. Germline CDR1 is MNHEY and CDR2 is SVGAGI. The V and J ends lost 10 bases and 4 bases respectively, with 16 bases between them. CDR3 in DNA: TGTGCCACCATACCCCCAGGGCGCACTGAAGCTTTCTTT. Its translation is CATIPPGRTEAFF.

The V call is TRBV9, the J call TRBJ1-2; the match to TRBD1 covers 8 bases. V lost 3 bases, J lost 6 bases, and 1 base stayed unmatched. The CDR3 spans 12 residues. Germline CDR1 SGDLS, CDR2 YYNGEE. CDR3 residues: CASSETGDGYTF. The CDR3 bases are TGTGCCAGCAGCGAGACAGGGGATGGCTACACCTTC.

The V call is TRBV7-2, the J call TRBJ2-7; the match to TRBD2 covers 8 bases. V lost 5 bases, J lost 3 bases, and 6 bases stayed unmatched. The germline CDR1 and CDR2 sequences are SGHTA and FQGNSA. This CDR3 has 14 amino acids. CDR3 region: CASSTRAGGYEQYF. CDR3 bases: TGTGCCAGCAGCACAAGGGCGGGGGGCTACGAGCAGTACTTC.

This sequence joins TRBV11-2 and TRBJ1-1, with 11 nucleotides matching TRBD1. CDR1 is SGHAT, CDR2 FQNNGV, per germline. The CDR3 runs to 17 residues. The trim removed 5 bases at V and 0 bases at J, leaving 8 bases unmatched. Here the CDR3 DNA reads TGTGCCAGCAGCCCCCGGACAGGGGGCAGGGTGAACACTGAAGCTTTCTTT. Its translation: CASSPRTGGRVNTEAFF.

V is TRBV24-1 and J is TRBJ1-6; 7 bases match TRBD1. The CDR3 sequence is 17 residues long. Trimming at V came to 3 bases and at J to 5 bases, leaving 9 bases not matched to a gene. From germline, CDR1 is KGHDR and CDR2 SFDVKD. The CDR3 DNA follows: TGTGCCACCAGTGATGAACCTGACAGGGTGGATAATTCACCCCTCCACTTT. Protein sequence: CATSDEPDRVDNSPLHF.

The rearrangement joins TRBV14 to TRBJ1-2, with 8 bases fitting TRBD1. CDR1 SGHDN and CDR2 FVKESK come from the germline V gene. The V and J ends lost 0 bases and 5 bases, in that order; junction bases with no gene match: 5. There are 15 residues in the CDR3. This chain's CDR3 is CASSQDFRGHYGYTF. CDR3 in DNA: TGTGCCAGCAGCCAAGATTTCAGGGGGCATTATGGCTACACCTTC.

V usage is TRBV2 and J usage is TRBJ1-4, with 8 bases that match TRBD1. CDR1 is SNHLY, CDR2 FYNNEI, per germline. The CDR3 has 14 residues. The V segment lost 6 bases and the J segment 2 bases; nucleotides outside the gene matches: 2. CDR3 bases: TGTGCCAGCAGACGACAGGGGACTAATGAAAAACTGTTTTTT. Protein product: CASRRQGTNEKLFF.

The V call is TRBV30, the J call TRBJ1-1; the D is unclear. The CDR3 is made up of 15 amino acids. CDR1 is GTSNPN and CDR2 is SVGIG in the germline V gene (reference sequence). Trimming shortened V by 0 bases and J by 1 base, and 12 bases separated the two germline ends. The CDR3 nucleotides read TGTGCCTGGAGTGTGGGTAGGGCGGGGAACACTGAAGCTTTCTTT. Protein product: CAWSVGRAGNTEAFF.

The gene calls are TRBV15 and TRBJ1-2; 8 nucleotides align to TRBD1. The CDR3 covers 13 residues. Losses at the gene ends were 4 bases for V and 8 bases for J; bases not matched to a gene: 6. Germline-derived CDR1 and CDR2 are LNHNV and YYDKDF (reference sequence). The CDR3 nucleotides are TGTGCCACCAGCATAAGGACAGGGCAAGGCTACACCTTC. Translating it yields CATSIRTGQGYTF.

J is TRBJ2-2 and V is TRBV2; D is ambiguous. The CDR3 has 13 residues. Germline assignment: CDR1 SNHLY and CDR2 FYNNEI. V was shortened by 5 bases and J by 7 bases, with 11 bases between the two germline ends. DNA for the CDR3: TGTGCCAGCAGTTTAGAAGCCCACGGGGAGCTGTTTTTT. It specifies CASSLEAHGELFF.

The chain couples TRBV6-1 to TRBJ1-4; D possibly corresponds to TRBD1 (6 bases). The germline V gene has CDR1 MNHNS and CDR2 SASEGT. V was cut by 1 base and J by 8 bases, with 14 bases left in between. The CDR3 contains 15 residues. The CDR3 protein is CASSEVGRGTEKLFF. CDR3 sequence (DNA): TGTGCCAGCAGTGAAGTCGGCAGGGGTACGGAAAAACTGTTTTTT.